A selection of T cell receptor beta chains follows, all from one sample in a study of cytomegalovirus exposure and HLA in healthy donors. The repertoire was sequenced with immunoSEQ multiplex PCR; TCRdb's copy has only in-frame clones and lacks some. Among 65,000 to 75,000 clones, 90% to 95% were seen once, and the ten largest hold roughly 3%. Sequencing was performed on PBMCs. The receptors here all came from a woman between 18 and 30 years old in good health and CMV-seropositive. The CDR3 runs from the conserved cysteine through the conserved F or W. D genes are given only for firm matches. For some rows the clone size is stated as once, few or many, or as a class when expanded; others skip it.

.,TRBJ2-2,.,TRBV5-5,TGTGCCAGCAGCTTGGGACTAACACCCAACACCGGGGAGCTGTTTTTT,CASSLGLTPNTGELFF
.,TRBJ2-7,TRBD2,TRBV6-5,TGTGCCAGCAGTCCACCCCGGACTAGCCGTCACGAGCAGTACTTC,CASSPPRTSRHEQYF
.,TRBJ1-2,.,TRBV2,TGTGCCAGCAAGGCGTATAGACAGTCGCTTGAAGGCTACACCTTC,CASKAYRQSLEGYTF
.,TRBJ2-5,TRBD1,TRBV7-2,TGTGCCAGCAGCTTACGATCCGGGACAGTACGGGAGACCCAGTACTTC,CASSLRSGTVRETQYF
.,TRBJ2-5,.,TRBV7-8,TGTGCCAGCAGCTTTTTGAGGGATTTATTTTACTTC,CASSFLRDLFYF
.,TRBJ1-5,.,TRBV4-1,TGCGCCAGCAGCCAAGGGAGGGCCAGGAACAATCAGCCCCAGCATTTT,CASSQGRARNNQPQHF
.,TRBJ2-2,.,TRBV9,TGTGCCAGCAGCGTAGTGAGCGACCCGAACACCGGGGAGCTGTTTTTT,CASSVVSDPNTGELFF
.,TRBJ2-3,.,TRBV5-1,TGCGCCAGCAGCTCGGTCTTCGGGAACACAGATACGCAGTATTTT,CASSSVFGNTDTQYF
.,TRBJ1-2,.,TRBV2,TGTGCCAGCAGAGCGGGACGTAACGGCGATGGCTACACCTTC,CASRAGRNGDGYTF
.,TRBJ2-3,TRBD1,TRBV25-1,TGTGCCAGCAGTGCCGGGACAGGGGGTCCAGATACGCAGTATTTT,CASSAGTGGPDTQYF
.,TRBJ2-7,TRBD2,TRBV4-1,TGCGCCAGCAGCCAAGGACTAGCGTTCTACGAGCAGTACTTC,CASSQGLAFYEQYF
.,TRBJ1-6,.,TRBV7-9,TGTGCCAGCAGCTCCATCGCAGGGCCGAATTCACCCCTCCACTTT,CASSSIAGPNSPLHF
.,TRBJ1-2,TRBD1,TRBV15,TGTGCCACCAGCAGAGAGGGACAGATAGGCTATGGCTACACCTTC,CATSREGQIGYGYTF
.,TRBJ2-7,.,TRBV6-1,TGTGCCAGCAGTGATACGGGACTTCGTGGGTACTTC,CASSDTGLRGYF
.,TRBJ1-1,TRBD1,TRBV28,TGTGCCAGCAGTTTATACTCAGGGGGTACTGAAGCTTTCTTT,CASSLYSGGTEAFF
.,TRBJ2-3,TRBD2,TRBV6-5,TGTGCCAGCAGATCCGCGGGGGGTGTTGGAGATACGCAGTATTTT,CASRSAGGVGDTQYF
few,TRBJ2-2,TRBD1,TRBV15,TGTGCCACCAGCAGAGAGGGACAGGACACCGGGGAGCTGTTTTTT,CATSREGQDTGELFF
.,TRBJ1-2,TRBD1,TRBV10-1,TGCGCCAGCAGTGGGGTCAGGGGGGACGGGGACTATGGCTACACCTTC,CASSGVRGDGDYGYTF
.,TRBJ2-5,TRBD2,TRBV19,TGTGCCAGTAGTAGCGGGGGGATACAAGAGACCCAGTACTTC,CASSSGGIQETQYF
.,TRBJ1-4,.,TRBV5-8,TGTGCCAGCAGCCGCAGGGTAGAAGAGGATGAAAAACTGTTTTTT,CASSRRVEEDEKLFF
few,TRBJ2-1,.,TRBV11-3,TGTGCCAGCAGCCAACCGACGGTAGGGGCCTACAATGAGCAGTTCTTC,CASSQPTVGAYNEQFF
.,TRBJ1-2,TRBD1,TRBV6-1,TGTGCCAGCAGTGGGACAGGCCTACAGGGCTACACCTTC,CASSGTGLQGYTF
.,TRBJ2-7,.,TRBV10-3,TGTGCCATCAGCAAGGACGGGAGCTACGAGCAGTACTTC,CAISKDGSYEQYF
.,TRBJ1-5,TRBD1,TRBV12-5,TGTGCTAGTGGTTTGACTCGGGACAGGGACCCCCAGGGCAATCAGCCCCAGCATTTT,CASGLTRDRDPQGNQPQHF
.,TRBJ1-4,TRBD1,TRBV5-1,TGCGCCAGCAGCCCCTCGGGGGACAGTGAAAAACTGTTTTTT,CASSPSGDSEKLFF
.,TRBJ1-2,.,TRBV5-3,TGTGCCAGAAGGAGTCAACAGGTAACCTTC,CARRSQQVTF
once,TRBJ2-1,.,TRBV28,TGTGCCAGCAGTTTGCGGGCGGAATACAATGAGCAGTTCTTC,CASSLRAEYNEQFF
.,TRBJ1-5,.,TRBV19,TGTGCCAGTAGTATCACGGGGGATCAGCCCCAGCATTTT,CASSITGDQPQHF
.,TRBJ2-3,TRBD1,TRBV18,TGTGCCAGCTCACCACTACAGGGGGTTACTAGCACAGATACGCAGTATTTT,CASSPLQGVTSTDTQYF
.,TRBJ1-1,.,TRBV4-3,TGCGCCAGCAGCCCCCCGGGACACAACACTGAAGCTTTCTTT,CASSPPGHNTEAFF
.,TRBJ1-1,.,TRBV7-2,TGTGCCAGCAGCTTATTGGGGGCTCGGACTGAAGCTTTCTTT,CASSLLGARTEAFF
once,TRBJ2-7,TRBD1,TRBV2,TGTGCCAGCAGGGCCAATCCGGGACAGATCTCCAAAGGCGATACCTACGAGCAGTACTTC,CASRANPGQISKGDTYEQYF
.,TRBJ1-4,TRBD1,TRBV19,TGTGCCAGTAGTTTCCGACAGGGACTTAATGAAAAACTGTTTTTT,CASSFRQGLNEKLFF
.,TRBJ1-2,.,TRBV5-4,TGTGCCAGCAGTCGTGATGGGACTACAAATGGCTACACCTTC,CASSRDGTTNGYTF
.,TRBJ2-3,.,TRBV18,TGTGCCAGCTCACCAACATCGGACAGGGAGGGAGATACGCAGTATTTT,CASSPTSDREGDTQYF
.,TRBJ2-2,TRBD2,TRBV2,TGTGCCAGCAGTGTCGCGGGGGAGGGCCCCGGGGAGCTGTTTTTT,CASSVAGEGPGELFF
.,TRBJ2-3,.,TRBV6-5,TGTGCCAGCAGTTCCGGCTTGACTACGGCAGGCGATACGCAGTATTTT,CASSSGLTTAGDTQYF
.,TRBJ1-1,TRBD1,TRBV29-1,TGCAGCGTCAAGAAGTCCGGGACAGAGAACACTGAAGCTTTCTTT,CSVKKSGTENTEAFF
.,TRBJ2-7,TRBD1,TRBV7-9,TGTGCCAGCGGAACCCTGGACAGGGGAGAGCAGTACTTC,CASGTLDRGEQYF
.,TRBJ2-3,.,TRBV28,TGTGCCAGCAGTCCACCGGGACTTTCAGATACGCAGTATTTT,CASSPPGLSDTQYF
once,TRBJ2-1,TRBD2,TRBV18,TGTGCCAGCTCCCCTGGGGGTAGCGGGACATACAATGAGCAGTTCTTC,CASSPGGSGTYNEQFF
.,TRBJ2-7,TRBD2,TRBV6-1,TGTGCCAGCAGTGAATACGGGGAGGGCTCCTACGAGCAGTACTTC,CASSEYGEGSYEQYF
.,TRBJ2-2,.,TRBV28,TGTGCCAGCAGTGGCAGGGTTGGAACCGGGGAGCTGTTTTTT,CASSGRVGTGELFF
.,TRBJ1-2,TRBD1,TRBV5-1,TGCGCCAGCAGCCCCCCCGGGACAGGGCTTGATGGCTACACCTTC,CASSPPGTGLDGYTF
.,TRBJ1-2,TRBD1,TRBV4-1,TGCGCCAGCAGCCAAGGCTTGCTCCATTTCGGATCGGGACAGGGAGTGAGCTATGGCTACACCTTC,CASSQGLLHFGSGQGVSYGYTF
few,TRBJ1-3,.,TRBV5-1,TGCGCCAGCAGCTCGTCTTCCAGGGGCGCATCTGGAAACACCATATATTTT,CASSSSSRGASGNTIYF
.,TRBJ2-1,TRBD2,TRBV7-8,TGTGCCAGCAGCACCGCCGGGACTAGCGGGGGTTTGCCGGTATTCTTC,CASSTAGTSGGLPVFF
.,TRBJ1-1,.,TRBV4-1,TGCGCCAGCAGCCACTCCGGTGAGAACACTGAAGCTTTCTTT,CASSHSGENTEAFF
.,TRBJ2-7,TRBD1,TRBV6-5,TGTGCCAGCAGTCGGGACAGGCTCTCCTACGAGCAGTACTTC,CASSRDRLSYEQYF
.,TRBJ1-2,TRBD1,TRBV7-6,TGTGCCAGCAGCACGAACGACAGGGGTGGCTACACCTTC,CASSTNDRGGYTF
.,TRBJ2-1,TRBD2,TRBV7-8,TGTGCCAGCAGCTTATTGGGCGGGGGGGCCAGTGAGCAGTTCTTC,CASSLLGGGASEQFF